The following is a T cell receptor beta chain sequence with its context. Germline V gene lookup returns CDR1 SGHTA and CDR2 FQGNSA. The CDR3 covers 15 residues. V gave up 5 bases and J gave up 1 base; unmatched junction bases: 6. This sample was taken from a study of T cell changes during pregnancy in multiple sclerosis. The method was immunoSEQ multiplex PCR; TCRdb's version includes in-frame clones alone and lacks a portion of them. The data hold some 67,000 clones, with more than 90% observed a single time. Sequences were derived from peripheral blood, sampled in the first trimester of pregnancy. The chain has TRBV7-2 and TRBJ1-1; TRBD1 matches 8 bases. This clonotype was sampled from a female donor with multiple sclerosis, enrolled in a pregnancy study. The CDR3 bases are TGTGCCAGCAGCCTTGGGACAGGCGGGAACACTGAAGCTTTCTTT. Protein product: CASSLGTGGNTEAFF.